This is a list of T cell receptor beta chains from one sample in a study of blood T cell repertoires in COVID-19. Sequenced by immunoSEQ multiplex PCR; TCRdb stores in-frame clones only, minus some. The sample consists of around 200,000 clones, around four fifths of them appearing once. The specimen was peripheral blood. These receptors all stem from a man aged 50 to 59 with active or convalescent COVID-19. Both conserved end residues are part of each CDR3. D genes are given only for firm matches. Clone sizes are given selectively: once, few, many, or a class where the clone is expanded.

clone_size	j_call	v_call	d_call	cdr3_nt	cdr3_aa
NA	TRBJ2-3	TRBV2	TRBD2	TGTGCCAGCAGCCGACTAGCCTCCACAGATACGCAGTATTTT	CASSRLASTDTQYF
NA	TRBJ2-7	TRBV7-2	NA	TGTGCCAGCAGCTTAGAGAGGCAGTCCTACGAGCAGTACTTC	CASSLERQSYEQYF
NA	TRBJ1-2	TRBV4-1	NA	TGCGCCAGCAGCTCAGCGGAAGGAATAAGTAGGTCACGCACCTTC	CASSSAEGISRSRTF
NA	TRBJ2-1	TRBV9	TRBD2	TGTGCCAGCAGCGTAGGTAGCGGGGAGTACAATGAGCAGTTCTTC	CASSVGSGEYNEQFF
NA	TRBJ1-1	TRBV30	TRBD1	TGTGCCTGGAGTGAACAGGGGCATGAAGCTTTCTTT	CAWSEQGHEAFF
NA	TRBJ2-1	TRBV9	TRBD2	TGTGCCAGCGGCTATTCTAGCGGAGTCTACAATGAGCAGTTCTTC	CASGYSSGVYNEQFF
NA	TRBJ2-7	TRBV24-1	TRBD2	TGTGCCACCGCCTGCCCGAGGGAGGGCCACGGGTACGAGCAGTACTTC	CATACPREGHGYEQYF
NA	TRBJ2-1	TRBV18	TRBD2	TGTGCCAGCTCCCGCGAAGCGGGGGCCTACAATGAGCAGTTCTTC	CASSREAGAYNEQFF
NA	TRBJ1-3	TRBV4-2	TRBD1	TGTGCCAGCAGCCATCCCAGGGGGCTCGGAAACACCATATATTTT	CASSHPRGLGNTIYF
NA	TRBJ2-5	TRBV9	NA	TGTGCCAGCAGCGTAGGGACAATACCCGAGACCCAGTACTTC	CASSVGTIPETQYF
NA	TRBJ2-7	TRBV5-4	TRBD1	TGTGCCAGCAGCTACGGGACAGGGATCACAGCGCTCGAGCAGTACTTC	CASSYGTGITALEQYF
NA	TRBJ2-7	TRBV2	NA	TGTGCCAGCCGCATGGGGCAGGACCTCTCCTACGAGCAGTACTTC	CASRMGQDLSYEQYF
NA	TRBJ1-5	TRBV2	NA	TGTGCCAGCAGTGAGGAAGGGGATGGACAGCCCCAGCATTTT	CASSEEGDGQPQHF
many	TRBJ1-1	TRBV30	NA	TGTGCCTACTCCCCGGACAGTTTGAGCACTGAAGCTTTCTTT	CAYSPDSLSTEAFF
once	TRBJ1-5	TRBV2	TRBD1	TGTGCCAGCCGGACACAGGGGGGCGATCAGCCCCAGCATTTT	CASRTQGGDQPQHF
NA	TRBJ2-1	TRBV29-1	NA	TGCAGCGTTGAAGAGGCGGTTTCCTCCTACAATGAGCAGTTCTTC	CSVEEAVSSYNEQFF
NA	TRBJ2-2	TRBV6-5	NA	TGTGCCAGCAGCCGCACCGGGGAGCTGTTTTTT	CASSRTGELFF
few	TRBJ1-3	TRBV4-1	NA	TGCGCCAGCAGCCAAGATACAGGGTCTGGAAACACCATATATTTT	CASSQDTGSGNTIYF
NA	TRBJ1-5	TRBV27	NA	TGTGCCAGCAGTACACGCGGGACCTCCCGACAGCCCCAGCATTTT	CASSTRGTSRQPQHF